This T cell receptor beta chain was sequenced for a study of T cell responses to AZD1222 COVID-19 vaccine. Germline lookup yields CDR1 KGHSH and CDR2 LQKENI. The V end was cut by 3 bases, the J end by 5 bases, with 7 bases between. This CDR3 region has 13 residues. Comment on this clone: What it binds is unknown.

Overall study findings and caveats: Donors in the cohort were predominantly white British and more often female, and clonal diversity was possibly underestimated.

Clones were read by immunoSEQ multiplex PCR, and TCRdb kept only the in-frame ones, dropping some. The data show 150,000 or so clones, just under 95% seen once. The clonotype originates from an adult in good health. Sequencing was performed on peripheral blood, taken on day 0 of AZD1222 vaccination. The chain has TRBV18 and TRBJ1-4; D is perhaps TRBD1 (5 bases). Here the CDR3 reads CASSPNRNEKLFF. The CDR3 DNA sequence: TGTGCCAGCTCACCCAACAGGAATGAAAAACTGTTTTTT. Combining the CDR3 with reference TRBV18 and TRBJ1-4 gives the whole variable domain NAGVMQNPRHLVRRRGQEARLRCSPMKGHSHVYWYRQLPEEGLKFMVYLQKENIIDESGMPKERFSAEFPKEGPSILRIQQVVRGDSAAYFCASSPNRNEKLFFGSGTQLSVL.